This TCR beta chain derives from a study of control samples from healthy donors and cancer patients. Here immunoSEQ multiplex PCR was the method, and the copy in TCRdb shows in-frame clones only, minus some. The sample consists of some 89,000 clones, about nine tenths of them appearing once. CDR3 length: 16 residues. Germline V gives CDR1 SGDLS, CDR2 YYNGEE. Trimming shortened V by 4 bases and J by 5 bases, and 21 bases separated the two germline ends. The chain recombines TRBV9 with TRBJ1-1, with TRBD1 as a possible D gene (6 bases). This sequence originates from a man between 25 and 39 years old in good health. Material: blood. The CDR3 nucleotides are TGTGCCAGCAGCCCTCGTGAGGGGCAAGGGGGGACTGAAGCTTTCTTT. It codes for CASSPREGQGGTEAFF.